The entry below gives a single T cell receptor (beta chain) sequence along with its context. Its antigen is not known. This sample was taken from a study of OX40 agonist ivuxolimab in advanced cancers. Across the study: The dose of intravenous ivuxolimab that patients received every 2 weeks ranged from 0.01 to 10 mg/kg. Study-wide results and caveats: There were, on average, more expanded clones in CD8+ T cells than in CD4+. With doses of 0.1 to 3.0 mg/kg, CD4+ and CD8+ blood T cells had undergone clonal expansion by week 6.

The CDR3 is 15 residues long. Trimming cost V 6 bases and J 4 bases; bases outside gene matches: 10. Germline assignment: CDR1 LGHNA and CDR2 YSLEER. Produced via immunoSEQ multiplex PCR; TCRdb's table is partial and in-frame only. In the table there are 39,000 or so clones, around 89% of which are singletons. This chain connects TRBV4-3 to TRBJ1-2; 8 bases align to TRBD1. This TCR came from an adult with an advanced solid tumor such as melanoma, head and neck, liver or kidney cancer. The sequencing used CD4+ or CD8+ T cells sorted from blood, collected in a trial of the OX40 agonist ivuxolimab. The CDR3, as DNA: TGCGCCAGCAGGATAGGGACAGGCAATCCCTATGGCTACACCTTC. Its translation: CASRIGTGNPYGYTF.